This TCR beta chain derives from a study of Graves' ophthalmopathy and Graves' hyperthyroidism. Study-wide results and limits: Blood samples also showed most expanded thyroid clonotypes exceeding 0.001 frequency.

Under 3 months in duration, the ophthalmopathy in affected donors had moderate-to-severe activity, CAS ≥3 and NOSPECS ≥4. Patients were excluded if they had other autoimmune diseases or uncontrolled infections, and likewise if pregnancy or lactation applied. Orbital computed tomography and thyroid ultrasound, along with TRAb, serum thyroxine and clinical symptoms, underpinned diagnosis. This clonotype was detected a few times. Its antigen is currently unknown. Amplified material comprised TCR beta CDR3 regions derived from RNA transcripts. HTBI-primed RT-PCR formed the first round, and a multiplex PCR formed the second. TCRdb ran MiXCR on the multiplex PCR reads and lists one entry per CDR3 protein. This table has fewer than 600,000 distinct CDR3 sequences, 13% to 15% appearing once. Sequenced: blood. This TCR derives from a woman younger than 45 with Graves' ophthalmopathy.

The CDR3 DNA reads TGTGCCAGCAGCCAACTAGCGGGAGCCAGCACAGATACGCAGTATTTT. Its translation is CASSQLAGASTDTQYF. The rearrangement links TRBV3-1 to TRBJ2-3; 10 nucleotides line up with TRBD2. Germline V CDR1 and CDR2: LGHDT, YNNKEL (reference sequence). V shed 2 bases, J shed 0 bases, and the junction held 2 bases outside the gene matches. CDR3 length: 16 amino acids.